One sample yielded the 20 T cell receptor beta chains listed below, sequenced in a study of yellow fever vaccine responses in identical twins. One entry per CDR3 protein, called by TCRdb with MiXCR from the RT-PCR reads. The data hold 13,000 or so distinct CDR3 sequences, with 84% observed a single time. Sequencing used T cells from blood (PBMCs), unsorted or a sorted subset (not recorded which), obtained before or after yellow fever vaccination (not recorded which). The receptors come from a woman between 18 and 30 years old who received the yellow fever vaccine.

J is TRBJ2-3 and V is TRBV4-1, with D possibly being TRBD1 (7 bases). V was shortened by 4 bases and J by 5 bases, with 10 bases between the two germline ends. Per the germline V gene, CDR1 is MGHRA and CDR2 is YSYEKL. The CDR3 runs 13 residues. CDR3 bases: TGCGCCAGCAGCCTCAGGGGGGTAGATACGCAGTATTTT. It translates to CASSLRGVDTQYF.

The chain employs TRBV15 and TRBJ2-7; D might be TRBD1 (5 bases). This CDR3 contains 17 residues. Trimming left V 0 bases short and J 0 bases short, with 15 bases between. Per the germline V gene, CDR1 is LNHNV and CDR2 is YYDKDF (reference sequence). The DNA for the CDR3 is TGTGCCACCAGCAGAGATATTGGGCAGGGCTTCTCCTACGAGCAGTACTTC. The encoded protein is CATSRDIGQGFSYEQYF.

The V and J genes are TRBV29-1 and TRBJ2-1, with 15 bases identical to TRBD2. The germline V gene encodes CDR1 SQVTM and CDR2 ANQGSEA. V dropped 6 bases and J dropped 7; count of bases not matched to a gene: 10. This CDR3 is 16 amino acids long. CDR3 region: CSVGLAGGITANEQFF. The CDR3 DNA reads TGCAGCGTCGGACTAGCGGGAGGGATTACAGCGAATGAGCAGTTCTTC.

The rearrangement joins TRBV4-2 to TRBJ2-1; TRBD2 aligns across 10 bases. Germline V gives CDR1 LGHNA, CDR2 YNFKEQ. V shed 0 bases, J shed 4 bases, and the junction held 3 bases outside the gene matches. The CDR3 is made up of 16 amino acids. The chain's CDR3 is CASSQETSGSYNEQFF. The CDR3 coding sequence is TGTGCCAGCAGCCAAGAGACTAGCGGGTCTTACAATGAGCAGTTCTTC.

The V gene is TRBV29-1, the J gene TRBJ2-5, with 7 bases fitting TRBD1. From germline, CDR1 is SQVTM and CDR2 ANQGSEA. Trimming cost V 4 bases and J 3 bases; bases outside gene matches: 2. The CDR3 sequence is 12 residues long. DNA of the CDR3: TGCAGCGTTGTTGGACAGGAAGAGACCCAGTACTTC. It codes for CSVVGQEETQYF.

CDR3 DNA: TGTGCCAGCACTTCTAGGACAGAGTATGGCTACACCTTC. Its protein is CASTSRTEYGYTF. This rearrangement joins TRBV13 to TRBJ1-2; tentative D call: TRBD1 (6 bases). CDR3 size: 13 residues. In germline, CDR1 is PRHDT, CDR2 FYEKMQ (reference sequence). V was shortened by 7 bases and J by 5 bases, with 14 bases between the two germline ends. Looking up the rest from reference TRBV13 and TRBJ1-2 gives the full variable domain: AAGVIQSPRHLIKEKRETATLKCYPIPRHDTVYWYQQGPGQDPQFLISFYEKMQSDKGSIPDRFSAQQFSDYHSELNMSSLELGDSALYFCASTSRTEYGYTFGSGTRLTVV.

The gene calls are TRBV10-3 and TRBJ2-7; D may match TRBD1 or TRBD2 (5 bases each). V shed 10 bases and J shed 3 bases, with 22 bases lying between them. CDR1 and CDR2 (germline): ENHRY, SYGVKD. The CDR3 is 15 residues long. DNA of the CDR3: TGTGCCACCAACAGTGTTCCGGGGACCTTCTACGAGCAGTACTTC. This translates into CATNSVPGTFYEQYF.

The rearrangement links TRBV5-5 to TRBJ2-3; D may match TRBD1 or TRBD2 (5 bases each). Per germline, CDR1 SGHKS and CDR2 YYEKEE (reference sequence). The CDR3 contains 14 residues. Trimming cost V 4 bases and J 2 bases, with 11 bases left between them. The chain's CDR3 is CASSQLGVTDTQYF. The DNA for the CDR3 is TGTGCCAGCAGCCAATTGGGGGTCACAGATACGCAGTATTTT.

V is TRBV28 and J is TRBJ2-7; D remains ambiguous. The germline V and J ends were trimmed by 4 bases and 4 bases, with 5 bases remaining between them. CDR3 length equals 11 residues. The germline V gene encodes CDR1 MDHEN and CDR2 SYDVKM. CDR3 sequence: CASSSWYEQYF. The CDR3 bases are TGTGCCAGCAGTTCCTGGTACGAGCAGTACTTC.

CDR3 nucleotide sequence: TGTGCCAGCAGCCAAGATGGGCGGACCCCGGGTCATGGCTACACCTTC. Amino acid sequence: CASSQDGRTPGHGYTF. The chain recombines TRBV14 with TRBJ1-2, with unresolved D. Germline CDR1 reads SGHDN; CDR2 reads FVKESK. Trimming left V 0 bases short and J 6 bases short, with 17 bases between. The CDR3 extends over 16 amino acids.

This clonotype is a singleton in its sample. The gene calls are TRBV24-1 and TRBJ2-1; 7 positions agree with TRBD1. The V segment lost 4 bases and the J segment 6 bases; nucleotides outside the gene matches: 2. Germline values: CDR1 KGHDR, CDR2 SFDVKD. The CDR3 has 13 residues. CDR3 nucleotides: TGTGCCACCAGTGACCGACAGGGCAATGAGCAGTTCTTC. Translated, it gives CATSDRQGNEQFF.

The J gene is TRBJ2-7, the V gene TRBV30, with D uncertain. V lost 0 bases and J 2 bases, leaving 8 bases between the germline ends. The CDR3 covers 13 residues. CDR1 GTSNPN and CDR2 SVGIG come from the germline V gene (reference sequence). CDR3 sequence reads: CAWSVFSTYEQYF. As DNA, the CDR3 is TGTGCCTGGAGTGTATTCAGCACCTACGAGCAGTACTTC. The whole variable domain, remainder taken from reference TRBV30 and TRBJ2-7, is SQTIHQWPATLVQPVGSPLSLECTVEGTSNPNLYWYRQAAGRGLQLLFYSVGIGQISSEVPQNLSASRPQDRQFILSSKKLLLSDSGFYLCAWSVFSTYEQYFGPGTRLTVT.

V gene TRBV5-4 combines with J gene TRBJ2-3; D possibly matches TRBD1 or TRBD2 (5 bases each). The CDR3 sequence is 16 residues long. CDR1 is SGHNT, CDR2 YYREEE, per germline (reference sequence). V lost 0 bases and J lost 0, with 11 bases in between. The CDR3 nucleotides read TGTGCCAGCAGCTTGGTCGGGGCCCTCAGCACAGATACGCAGTATTTT. Residues: CASSLVGALSTDTQYF.

The chain uses TRBV7-2 and TRBJ2-1, with D possibly being TRBD2 (5 bases). The CDR3 is 13 residues long. Trimming removed 1 base at V and 5 bases at J, with 6 bases between. Germline CDR1 and CDR2: SGHTA and FQGNSA. Here the CDR3 DNA reads TGTGCCAGCAGCTTAGTGAGGGACAATGAGCAGTTCTTC. This sequence encodes CASSLVRDNEQFF.

Concerning this clonotype itself: Its ends do not fully match the called genes, so a read error is possible. The chain combines TRBV7-7 with TRBJ2-1; weak D call: TRBD2 (6 bases). The CDR3 covers 13 residues. Germline CDR1 and CDR2: SSHAT and FNYEAQ (reference sequence). CDR3 coding DNA: TGTGCTAGCAGCTCGGCCGGGGGAAATGAGCAGTTCTTC. Its translation: CASSSAGGNEQFF.

The chain employs TRBV12-3 or TRBV12-4 and TRBJ1-6; D gene ambiguous. V lost 6 bases and J 9 bases, leaving 9 bases between the germline ends. The CDR3 covers 12 residues. The DNA of the CDR3 is TGTGCCAGCAGCACCGGTAGTTCACCCCTCCACTTT. Translation gives CASSTGSSPLHF.

V usage is TRBV19 and J usage is TRBJ1-5; D is unresolved. The CDR3 has 13 residues. Trimming removed 5 bases from V and 1 base from J, with 6 bases in between. Germline V gives CDR1 LNHDA, CDR2 SQIVND (reference sequence). The CDR3 sequence: CASSGASNQPQHF. The DNA of the CDR3 is TGTGCCAGTAGTGGAGCGAGCAATCAGCCCCAGCATTTT.

The rearrangement joins TRBV18 to TRBJ2-7; D not resolved. Trimming shortened V by 0 bases and J by 6 bases, and 9 bases separated the two germline ends. Germline V gives CDR1 KGHSH, CDR2 LQKENI. There are 13 residues in the CDR3. The CDR3 DNA reads TGTGCCAGCTCACCACCAGGGTTCGGCGAGCAGTACTTC. Its protein product is CASSPPGFGEQYF.

This clonotype was picked up one time. This sequence joins TRBV7-2 and TRBJ2-7, with D perhaps matching TRBD1 or TRBD2 (6 bases each). In germline, CDR1 is SGHTA, CDR2 FQGNSA. This CDR3 comprises 15 residues. V lost 5 bases to trimming and J lost 3 bases, with 17 bases between them. The CDR3 loop reads CASSQGGNPIYEQYF. The CDR3, as DNA: TGTGCCAGCAGCCAAGGGGGGAACCCTATCTACGAGCAGTACTTC.

The chain couples TRBV5-6 to TRBJ1-2, with D tentatively TRBD1 (6 bases). This CDR3 comprises 16 residues. Per germline, CDR1 SGHDT and CDR2 YYEEEE. Trimming removed 1 base from V and 8 bases from J, with 21 bases in between. DNA for the CDR3: TGTGCCAGCAGCTTGTATGGGACAAAGAATGCGAGAGGCTACACCTTC. It specifies CASSLYGTKNARGYTF.